This T cell receptor (beta chain) was captured by sequencing in a study of shared clonotypes between healthy human individuals. Deep-level running was used for the assay. Authors' processing steps: There were no quality scores in the junction-only immunoSEQ sequences, so filtering differed. Sequencing used immunoSEQ multiplex PCR; TCRdb keeps in-frame clones, though not all of them. V, J and clone size reflect that table, while D and trimming were determined from the DNA. Found here are about 1 million clones, about 75% of them singletons; the top ten hold 1.2% to 1.5%. Germline loops: CDR1 SGHDT, CDR2 YYEEEE. This CDR3 region has 14 residues. V dropped 2 bases and J dropped 6; count of bases not matched to a gene: 6. The donors were adults (healthy and HIV-negative) with no recent acute infections or vaccinations. A CD45RA+ naive subset and a CD45RA-negative memory subset were split from CD4+ cells.

The V and J genes are TRBV5-6 and TRBJ2-3; 7 bases are a match to TRBD1. This receptor was obtained from a man between 18 and 35 years old in good health. The sequenced sample was memory CD4+ T cells sorted from blood. Subset noted: CD45RA-negative fraction. CDR3 amino acids: CASSLSTGADTQYF. CDR3 nucleotides: TGTGCCAGCAGCTTATCAACAGGGGCCGATACGCAGTATTTT.